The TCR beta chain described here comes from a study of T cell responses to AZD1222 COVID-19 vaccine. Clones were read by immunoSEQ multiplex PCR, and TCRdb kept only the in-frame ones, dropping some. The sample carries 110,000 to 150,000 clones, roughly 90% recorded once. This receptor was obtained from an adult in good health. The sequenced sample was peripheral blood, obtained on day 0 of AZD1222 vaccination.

The CDR3 DNA reads as TGTGCCAGCAGCTTGGGTTCACAGGGGACAGATACGCAGTATTTT. Protein sequence: CASSLGSQGTDTQYF. The chain recombines TRBV5-4 with TRBJ2-3; 7 bases are shared with TRBD1. The CDR3 extends over 15 amino acids. In germline, CDR1 is SGHNT, CDR2 YYREEE (reference sequence). Trimming cost V 0 bases and J 3 bases; bases outside gene matches: 4.